This T cell receptor (beta chain) stems from a study of monozygotic twins with inflammatory bowel disease. Study observations and caveats: Patient-to-patient differences in immunosuppressive treatment may have added variability to the repertoires. The results supported no single strong signal or clonotype associated with IBD. Healthy twins shared more clonotypes with others than IBD patients, most markedly active ones.

On this clonotype: Antigen: not known.

The CDR3 loop spans 15 amino acids. CDR1 and CDR2 from the germline V gene are SGDLS and YYNGEE. cDNA for each sample came from eight separate reactions. TCRdb reprocessed the 5' RACE reads; each CDR3 protein has one entry and no DNA is given. The listing contains some 100,000 distinct CDR3 sequences. What was sequenced was blood. The J gene is TRBJ2-7, the V gene TRBV9; TCRdb's D gene call, TRBD2, goes unchecked for lack of DNA. The receptor was derived from a human donor with ulcerative colitis or Crohn's disease, or a healthy co-twin of an affected twin (not recorded which). The CDR3 reads CASSSGGTSGTEQYF. Full variable domain (rest looked up from reference TRBV9 and TRBJ2-7): DSGVTQTPKHLITATGQRVTLRCSPRSGDLSVYWYQQSLDQGLQFLIQYYNGEERAKGNILERFSAQQFPDLHSELNLSSLELGDSALYFCASSSGGTSGTEQYFGPGTRLTVT.